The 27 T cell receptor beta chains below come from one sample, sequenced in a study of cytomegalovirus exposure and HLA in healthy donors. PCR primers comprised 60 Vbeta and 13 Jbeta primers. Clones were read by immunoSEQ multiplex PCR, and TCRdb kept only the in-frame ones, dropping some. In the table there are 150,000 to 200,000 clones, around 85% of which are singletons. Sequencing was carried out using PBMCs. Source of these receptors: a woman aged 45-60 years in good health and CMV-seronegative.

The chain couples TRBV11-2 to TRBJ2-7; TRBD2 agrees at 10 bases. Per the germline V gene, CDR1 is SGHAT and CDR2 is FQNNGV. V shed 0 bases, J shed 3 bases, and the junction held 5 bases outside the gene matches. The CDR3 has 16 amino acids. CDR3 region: CASSLDGTSVSYEQYF. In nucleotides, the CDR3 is TGTGCCAGCAGCTTAGATGGGACTAGCGTCAGCTACGAGCAGTACTTC.

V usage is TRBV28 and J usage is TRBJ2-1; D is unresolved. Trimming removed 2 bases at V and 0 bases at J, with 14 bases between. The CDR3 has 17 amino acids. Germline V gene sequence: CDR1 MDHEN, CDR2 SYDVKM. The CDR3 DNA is TGTGCCAGCAGTTTACTTTGGAGCGCCGGCTCCTACAATGAGCAGTTCTTC. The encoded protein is CASSLLWSAGSYNEQFF.

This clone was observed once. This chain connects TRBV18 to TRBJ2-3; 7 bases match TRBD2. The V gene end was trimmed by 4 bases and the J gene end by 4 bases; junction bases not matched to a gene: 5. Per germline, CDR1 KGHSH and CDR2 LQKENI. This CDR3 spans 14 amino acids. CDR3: CASSQLAIADTQYF. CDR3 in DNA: TGTGCCAGCTCACAACTAGCGATCGCAGATACGCAGTATTTT.

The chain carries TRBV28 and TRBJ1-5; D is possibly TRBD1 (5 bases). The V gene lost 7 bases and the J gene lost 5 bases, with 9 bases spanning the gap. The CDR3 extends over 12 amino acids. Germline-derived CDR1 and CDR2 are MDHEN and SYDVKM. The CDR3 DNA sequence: TGTGCCAGCACGGGGGAAGATCAGCCCCAGCATTTT. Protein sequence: CASTGEDQPQHF.

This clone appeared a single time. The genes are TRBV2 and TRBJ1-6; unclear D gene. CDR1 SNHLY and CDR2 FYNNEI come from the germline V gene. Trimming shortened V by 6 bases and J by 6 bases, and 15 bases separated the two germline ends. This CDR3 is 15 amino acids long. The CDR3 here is CASREKALINSPLHF. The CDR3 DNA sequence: TGTGCCAGCAGGGAGAAGGCCCTAATTAATTCACCCCTCCACTTT.

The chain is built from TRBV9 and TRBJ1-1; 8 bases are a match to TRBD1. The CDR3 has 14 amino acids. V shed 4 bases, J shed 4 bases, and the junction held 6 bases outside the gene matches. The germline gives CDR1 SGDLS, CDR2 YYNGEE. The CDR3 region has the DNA TGTGCCAGCAGCCGTCAGGGGGCGGGCACTGAAGCTTTCTTT. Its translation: CASSRQGAGTEAFF. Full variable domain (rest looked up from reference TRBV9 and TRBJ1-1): DSGVTQTPKHLITATGQRVTLRCSPRSGDLSVYWYQQSLDQGLQFLIQYYNGEERAKGNILERFSAQQFPDLHSELNLSSLELGDSALYFCASSRQGAGTEAFFGQGTRLTVV.

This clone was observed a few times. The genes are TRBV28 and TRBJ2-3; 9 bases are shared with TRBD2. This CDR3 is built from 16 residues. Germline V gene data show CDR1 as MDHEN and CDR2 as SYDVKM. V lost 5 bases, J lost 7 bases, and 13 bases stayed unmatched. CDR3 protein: CASSPLTAGGPNTQYF. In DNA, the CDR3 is TGTGCCAGCAGTCCCCTAACAGCGGGGGGCCCGAATACGCAGTATTTT.

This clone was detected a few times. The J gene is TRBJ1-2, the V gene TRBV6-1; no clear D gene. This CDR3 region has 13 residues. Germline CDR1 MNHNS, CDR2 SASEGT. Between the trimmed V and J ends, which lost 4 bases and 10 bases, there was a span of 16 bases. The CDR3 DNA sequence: TGTGCCAGCAGTGTAACAGTTAACTTGGACTACACCTTC. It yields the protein CASSVTVNLDYTF.

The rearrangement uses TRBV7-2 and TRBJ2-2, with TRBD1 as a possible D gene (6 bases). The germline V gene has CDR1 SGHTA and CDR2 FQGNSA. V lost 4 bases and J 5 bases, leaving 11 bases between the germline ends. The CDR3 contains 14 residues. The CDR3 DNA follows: TGTGCCAGCAGCTCGGACAGACTTACCGGGGAGCTGTTTTTT. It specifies CASSSDRLTGELFF.

The CDR3 nucleotides read TGCGCCAGCAGGGCTCGGGAGAACACTGAAGCTTTCTTT. Translation gives CASRARENTEAFF. The chain uses TRBV10-1 and TRBJ1-1; D is undetermined. The CDR3 totals 13 residues. Germline CDR1 and CDR2: WNHNN and SYGVQD (reference sequence). V was shortened by 6 bases and J by 1 base, with 9 bases between the two germline ends.

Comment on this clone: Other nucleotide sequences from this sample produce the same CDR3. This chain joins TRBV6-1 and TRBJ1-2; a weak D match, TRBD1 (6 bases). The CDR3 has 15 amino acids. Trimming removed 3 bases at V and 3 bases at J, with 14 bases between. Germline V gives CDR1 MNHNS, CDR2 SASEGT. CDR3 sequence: CASSETFRGYYGYTF. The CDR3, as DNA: TGTGCCAGCAGTGAGACGTTCAGGGGATACTATGGCTACACCTTC.

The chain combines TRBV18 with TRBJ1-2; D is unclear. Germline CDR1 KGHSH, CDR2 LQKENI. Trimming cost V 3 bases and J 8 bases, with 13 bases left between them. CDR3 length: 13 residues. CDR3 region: CASSPSQSRGYTF. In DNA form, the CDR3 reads TGTGCCAGCTCACCGTCACAGTCCCGCGGCTACACCTTC. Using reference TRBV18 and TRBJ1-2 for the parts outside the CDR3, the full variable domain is NAGVMQNPRHLVRRRGQEARLRCSPMKGHSHVYWYRQLPEEGLKFMVYLQKENIIDESGMPKERFSAEFPKEGPSILRIQQVVRGDSAAYFCASSPSQSRGYTFGSGTRLTVV.

In DNA, the CDR3 is TGCGCCAGCAGCCAAGGCAGACAGATGAACACTGAAGCTTTCTTT. Its protein product is CASSQGRQMNTEAFF. This rearrangement joins TRBV4-1 to TRBJ1-1; a possible D gene is TRBD1 (5 bases). Trimming cost V 1 base and J 0 bases, with 9 bases left between them. The CDR3 is 15 residues long. Germline V gene lookup returns CDR1 MGHRA and CDR2 YSYEKL.

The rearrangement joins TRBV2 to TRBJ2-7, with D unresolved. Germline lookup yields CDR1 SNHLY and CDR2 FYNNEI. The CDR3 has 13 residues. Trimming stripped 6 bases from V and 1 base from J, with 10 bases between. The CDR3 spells CASRDQESYEQYF. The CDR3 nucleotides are TGTGCCAGCAGGGATCAGGAATCCTACGAGCAGTACTTC.

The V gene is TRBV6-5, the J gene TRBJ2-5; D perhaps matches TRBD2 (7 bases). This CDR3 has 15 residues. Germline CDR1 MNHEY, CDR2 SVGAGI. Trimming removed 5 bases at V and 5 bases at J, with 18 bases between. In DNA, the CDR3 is TGTGCCAGCAGTCCGGGGGGCCGAGCCGAGGAGACCCAGTACTTC. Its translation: CASSPGGRAEETQYF.

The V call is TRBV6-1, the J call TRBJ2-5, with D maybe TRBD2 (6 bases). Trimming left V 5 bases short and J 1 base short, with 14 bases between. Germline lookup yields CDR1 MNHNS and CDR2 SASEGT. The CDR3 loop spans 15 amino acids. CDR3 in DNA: TGTGCCAGCAGTAAGGTCAGCGGGTCCCAAGAGACCCAGTACTTC. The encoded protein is CASSKVSGSQETQYF.

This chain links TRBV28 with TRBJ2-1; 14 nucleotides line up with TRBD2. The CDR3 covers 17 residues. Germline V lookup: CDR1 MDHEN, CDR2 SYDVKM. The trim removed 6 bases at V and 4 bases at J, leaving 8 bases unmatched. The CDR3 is CASRERTSGRLYNEQFF. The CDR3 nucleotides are TGTGCCAGCAGGGAACGGACTAGCGGGAGGTTGTACAATGAGCAGTTCTTC.

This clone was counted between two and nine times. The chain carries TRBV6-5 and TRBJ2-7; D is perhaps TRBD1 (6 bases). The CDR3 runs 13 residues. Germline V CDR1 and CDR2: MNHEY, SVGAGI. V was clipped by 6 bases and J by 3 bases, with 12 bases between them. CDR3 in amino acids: CASSPDRYYEQYF. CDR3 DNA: TGTGCCAGCAGCCCTGACAGGTACTACGAGCAGTACTTC.

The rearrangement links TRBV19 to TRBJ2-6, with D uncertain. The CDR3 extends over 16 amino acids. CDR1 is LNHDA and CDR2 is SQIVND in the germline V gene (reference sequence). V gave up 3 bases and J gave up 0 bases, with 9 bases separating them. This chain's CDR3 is CASSMGLGSGANVLTF. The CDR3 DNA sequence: TGTGCCAGTAGTATGGGCCTTGGCTCTGGGGCCAACGTCCTGACTTTC. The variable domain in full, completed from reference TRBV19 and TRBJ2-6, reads DGGITQSPKYLFRKEGQNVTLSCEQNLNHDAMYWYRQDPGQGLRLIYYSQIVNDFQKGDIAEGYSVSREKKESFPLTVTSAQKNPTAFYLCASSMGLGSGANVLTFGAGSRLTVL.

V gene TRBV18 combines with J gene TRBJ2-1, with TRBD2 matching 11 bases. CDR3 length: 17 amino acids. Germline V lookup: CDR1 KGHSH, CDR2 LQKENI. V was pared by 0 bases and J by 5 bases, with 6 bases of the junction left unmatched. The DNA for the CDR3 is TGTGCCAGCTCACCACCGGCGCGACTAGCGGGAAACAATGAGCAGTTCTTC. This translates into CASSPPARLAGNNEQFF. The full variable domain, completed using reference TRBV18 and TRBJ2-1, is NAGVMQNPRHLVRRRGQEARLRCSPMKGHSHVYWYRQLPEEGLKFMVYLQKENIIDESGMPKERFSAEFPKEGPSILRIQQVVRGDSAAYFCASSPPARLAGNNEQFFGPGTRLTVL.

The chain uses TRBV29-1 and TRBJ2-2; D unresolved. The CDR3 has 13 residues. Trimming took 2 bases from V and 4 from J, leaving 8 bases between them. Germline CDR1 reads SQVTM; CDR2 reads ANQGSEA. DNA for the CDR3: TGCAGCGTTGAAAGAGGTCCCACCGGGGAGCTGTTTTTT. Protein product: CSVERGPTGELFF.

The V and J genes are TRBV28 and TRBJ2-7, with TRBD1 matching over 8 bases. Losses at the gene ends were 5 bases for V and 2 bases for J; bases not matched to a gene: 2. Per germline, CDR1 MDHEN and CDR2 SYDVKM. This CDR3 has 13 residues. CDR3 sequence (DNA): TGTGCCAGCAGTACAGGGGGAACCTACGAGCAGTACTTC. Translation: CASSTGGTYEQYF.

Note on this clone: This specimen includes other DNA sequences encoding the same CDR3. The CDR3 DNA sequence: TGTGCCAGCTCTCCCGTTTCGGGGAGCTACAATGAGCAGTTCTTC. Protein sequence: CASSPVSGSYNEQFF. The chain has TRBV18 and TRBJ2-1, with D perhaps TRBD2 (5 bases). Germline V gives CDR1 KGHSH, CDR2 LQKENI. CDR3 length equals 15 residues. The V gene lost 6 bases and the J gene lost 3 bases, with 15 bases spanning the gap.

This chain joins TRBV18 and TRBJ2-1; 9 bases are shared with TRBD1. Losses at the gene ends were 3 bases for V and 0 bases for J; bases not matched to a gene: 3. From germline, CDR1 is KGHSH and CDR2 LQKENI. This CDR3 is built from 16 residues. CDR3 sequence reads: CASSPEQGASYNEQFF. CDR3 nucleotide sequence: TGTGCCAGCTCACCGGAACAGGGGGCCTCCTACAATGAGCAGTTCTTC.

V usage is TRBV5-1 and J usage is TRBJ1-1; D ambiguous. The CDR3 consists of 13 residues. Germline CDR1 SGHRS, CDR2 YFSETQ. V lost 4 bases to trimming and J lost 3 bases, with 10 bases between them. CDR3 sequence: CASSLDTDTEAFF. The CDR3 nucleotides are TGCGCCAGCAGCCTCGACACTGACACTGAAGCTTTCTTT.

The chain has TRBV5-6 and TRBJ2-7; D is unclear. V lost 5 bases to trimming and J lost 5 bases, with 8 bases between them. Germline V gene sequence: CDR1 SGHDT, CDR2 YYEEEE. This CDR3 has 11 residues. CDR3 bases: TGTGCCAGCAGTTCCTACCACGAGCAGTACTTC. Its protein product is CASSSYHEQYF.

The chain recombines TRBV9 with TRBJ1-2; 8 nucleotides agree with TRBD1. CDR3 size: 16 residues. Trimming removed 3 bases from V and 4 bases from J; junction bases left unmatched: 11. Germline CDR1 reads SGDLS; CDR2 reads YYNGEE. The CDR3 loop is CASSALDRGGGYGYTF. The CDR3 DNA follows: TGTGCCAGCAGCGCCCTCGACAGGGGAGGAGGCTATGGCTACACCTTC.